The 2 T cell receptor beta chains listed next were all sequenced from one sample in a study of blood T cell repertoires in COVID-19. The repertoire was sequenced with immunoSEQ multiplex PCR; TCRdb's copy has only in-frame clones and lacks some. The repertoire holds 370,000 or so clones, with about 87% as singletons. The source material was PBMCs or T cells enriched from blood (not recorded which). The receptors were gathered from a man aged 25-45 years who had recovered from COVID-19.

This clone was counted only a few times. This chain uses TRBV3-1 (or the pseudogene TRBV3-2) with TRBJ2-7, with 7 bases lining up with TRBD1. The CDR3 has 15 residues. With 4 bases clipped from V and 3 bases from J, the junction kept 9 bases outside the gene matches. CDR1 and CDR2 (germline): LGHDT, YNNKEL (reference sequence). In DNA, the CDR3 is TGTGCCAGCAGCCCCCGGGACAGCAAAGACTACGAGCAGTACTTC. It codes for CASSPRDSKDYEQYF.

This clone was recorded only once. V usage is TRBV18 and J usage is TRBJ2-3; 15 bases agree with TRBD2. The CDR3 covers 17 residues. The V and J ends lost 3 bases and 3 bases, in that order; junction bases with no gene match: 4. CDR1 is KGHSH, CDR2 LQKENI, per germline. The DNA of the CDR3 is TGTGCCAGCTCACCCCCAGGGACTAGCGGGGGGACAGATACGCAGTATTTT. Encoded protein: CASSPPGTSGGTDTQYF.